This T cell receptor beta chain was observed in a study of T cell changes during pregnancy in multiple sclerosis. Produced via immunoSEQ multiplex PCR; TCRdb's table is partial and in-frame only. The sample includes 85,000 to 130,000 clones, around 93% of them seen just once. Trimming removed 2 bases from V and 6 bases from J; junction bases left unmatched: 13. Germline CDR1 reads LNHDA; CDR2 reads SQIVND (reference sequence). This CDR3 has 17 residues. The TCR originated in a female donor with multiple sclerosis, enrolled in a pregnancy study. The V and J genes are TRBV19 and TRBJ1-5; 7 positions match TRBD1. The sequences come from peripheral blood, collected before pregnancy. The CDR3 sequence: CASSIKLRDSTPQPQHF. CDR3 coding DNA: TGTGCCAGTAGTATAAAGCTCCGGGACAGCACGCCTCAGCCCCAGCATTTT.